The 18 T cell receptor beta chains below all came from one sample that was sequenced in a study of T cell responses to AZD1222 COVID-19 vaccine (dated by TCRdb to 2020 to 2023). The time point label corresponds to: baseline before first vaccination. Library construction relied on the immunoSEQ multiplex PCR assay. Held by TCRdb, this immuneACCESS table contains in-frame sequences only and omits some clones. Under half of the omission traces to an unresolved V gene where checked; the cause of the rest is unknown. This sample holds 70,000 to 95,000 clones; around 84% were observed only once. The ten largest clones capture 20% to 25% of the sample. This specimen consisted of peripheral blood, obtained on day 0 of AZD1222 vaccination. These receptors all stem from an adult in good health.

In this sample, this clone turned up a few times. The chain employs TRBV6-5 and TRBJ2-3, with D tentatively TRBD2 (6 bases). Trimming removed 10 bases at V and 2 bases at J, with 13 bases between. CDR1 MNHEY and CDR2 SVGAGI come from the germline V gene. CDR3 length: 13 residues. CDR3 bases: TGTGCCACATTAGCGGACCCCACAGATACGCAGTATTTT. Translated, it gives CATLADPTDTQYF.

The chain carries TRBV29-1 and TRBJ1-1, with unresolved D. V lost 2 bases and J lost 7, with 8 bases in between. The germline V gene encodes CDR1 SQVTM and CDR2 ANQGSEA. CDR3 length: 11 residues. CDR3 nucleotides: TGCAGCGTTGAAAATCCCGGTGAAGCTTTCTTT. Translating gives CSVENPGEAFF. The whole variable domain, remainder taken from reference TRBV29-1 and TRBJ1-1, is SAVISQKPSRDICQRGTSLTIQCQVDSQVTMMFWYRQQPGQSLTLIATANQGSEATYESGFVIDKFPISRPNLTFSTLTVSNMSPEDSSIYLCSVENPGEAFFGQGTRLTVV.

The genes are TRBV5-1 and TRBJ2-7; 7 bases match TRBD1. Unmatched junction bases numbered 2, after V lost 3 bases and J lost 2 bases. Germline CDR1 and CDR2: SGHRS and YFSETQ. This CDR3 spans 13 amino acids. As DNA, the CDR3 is TGCGCCAGCAGCTGGGGGACAGCCTACGAGCAGTACTTC. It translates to CASSWGTAYEQYF.

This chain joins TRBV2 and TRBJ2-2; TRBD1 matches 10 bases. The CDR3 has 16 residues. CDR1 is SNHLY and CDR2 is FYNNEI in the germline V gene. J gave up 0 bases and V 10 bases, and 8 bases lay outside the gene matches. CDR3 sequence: CATPGQGFANTGELFF. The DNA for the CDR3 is TGTGCCACCCCGGGACAGGGGTTCGCGAACACCGGGGAGCTGTTTTTT.

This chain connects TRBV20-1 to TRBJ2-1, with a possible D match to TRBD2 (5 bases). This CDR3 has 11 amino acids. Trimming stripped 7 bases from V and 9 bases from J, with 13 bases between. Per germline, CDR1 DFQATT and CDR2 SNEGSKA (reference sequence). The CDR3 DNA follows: TGCAGTGTTTCCCCCCGGGGTGAGCAGTTCTTC. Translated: CSVSPRGEQFF.

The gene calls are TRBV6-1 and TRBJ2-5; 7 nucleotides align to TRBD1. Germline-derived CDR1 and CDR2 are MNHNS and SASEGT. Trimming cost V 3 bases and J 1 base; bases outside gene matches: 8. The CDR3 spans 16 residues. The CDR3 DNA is TGTGCCAGCAGTGAGGCCGGACAGGCCTTCCAAGAGACCCAGTACTTC. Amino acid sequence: CASSEAGQAFQETQYF.

CDR3 in DNA: TGCAGCGTTGCCTCCGCAGGGGGCGCAGGAAACACCATATATTTT. Translated, it gives CSVASAGGAGNTIYF. The genes are TRBV29-1 and TRBJ1-3, with 8 bases that match TRBD1. Trimming took 4 bases from V and 4 from J; bases not matched to a gene: 9. The CDR3 runs to 15 residues. Per the germline V gene, CDR1 is SQVTM and CDR2 is ANQGSEA.

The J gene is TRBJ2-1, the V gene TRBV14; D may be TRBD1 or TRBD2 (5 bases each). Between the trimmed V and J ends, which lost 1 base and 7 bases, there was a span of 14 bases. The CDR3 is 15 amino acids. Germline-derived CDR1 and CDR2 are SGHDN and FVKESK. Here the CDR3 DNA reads TGTGCCAGCAGCCAAGGGGGGTTGGTATTAAATGAGCAGTTCTTC. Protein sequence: CASSQGGLVLNEQFF.

CDR3 region: CATGQGQTMNTEAFF. CDR3 coding DNA: TGTGCCACCGGACAGGGTCAAACGATGAACACTGAAGCTTTCTTT. The chain links TRBV6-5 to TRBJ1-1; 8 bases fit TRBD1. The CDR3 covers 15 residues. The junction had 10 bases not matched to a gene; V was cut back by 10 bases and J by 0 bases. Germline CDR1 is MNHEY and CDR2 is SVGAGI.

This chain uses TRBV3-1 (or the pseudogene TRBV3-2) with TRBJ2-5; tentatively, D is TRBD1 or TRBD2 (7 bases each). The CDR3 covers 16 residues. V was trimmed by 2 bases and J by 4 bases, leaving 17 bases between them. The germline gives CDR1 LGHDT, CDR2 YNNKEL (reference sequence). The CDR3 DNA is TGTGCCAGCAGCCAAAGGGGAGGGGGCAGTGCAGAGACCCAGTACTTC. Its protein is CASSQRGGGSAETQYF.

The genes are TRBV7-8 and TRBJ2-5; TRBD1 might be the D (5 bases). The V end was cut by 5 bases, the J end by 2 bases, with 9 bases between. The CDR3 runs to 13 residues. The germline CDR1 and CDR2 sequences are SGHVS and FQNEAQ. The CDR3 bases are TGTGCCAGCAGCCGACAGCAACAAGAGACCCAGTACTTC. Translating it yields CASSRQQQETQYF.

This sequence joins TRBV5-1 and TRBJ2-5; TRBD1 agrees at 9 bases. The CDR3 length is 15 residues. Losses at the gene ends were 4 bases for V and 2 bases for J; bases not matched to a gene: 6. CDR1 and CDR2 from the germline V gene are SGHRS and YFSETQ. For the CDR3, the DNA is TGCGCCAGCAGCCCCGGGACAGGGAGGCAAGAGACCCAGTACTTC. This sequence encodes CASSPGTGRQETQYF. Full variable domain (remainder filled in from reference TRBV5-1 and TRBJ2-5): KAGVTQTPRYLIKTRGQQVTLSCSPISGHRSVSWYQQTPGQGLQFLFEYFSETQRNKGNFPGRFSGRQFSNSRSEMNVSTLELGDSALYLCASSPGTGRQETQYFGPGTRLLVL.

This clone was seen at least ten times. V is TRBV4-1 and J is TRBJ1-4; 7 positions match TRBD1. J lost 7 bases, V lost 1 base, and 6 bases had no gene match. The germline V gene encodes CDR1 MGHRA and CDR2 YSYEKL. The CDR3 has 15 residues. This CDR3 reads CASSQGTGDLEKLFF. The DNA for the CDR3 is TGCGCCAGCAGCCAAGGCACAGGGGACCTTGAAAAACTGTTTTTT.

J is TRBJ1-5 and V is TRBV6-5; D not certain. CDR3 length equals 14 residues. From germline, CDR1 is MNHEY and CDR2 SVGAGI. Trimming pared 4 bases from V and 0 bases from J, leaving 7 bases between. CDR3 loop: CASSSGYSNQPQHF. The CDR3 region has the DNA TGTGCCAGCAGTTCCGGATATAGCAATCAGCCCCAGCATTTT.

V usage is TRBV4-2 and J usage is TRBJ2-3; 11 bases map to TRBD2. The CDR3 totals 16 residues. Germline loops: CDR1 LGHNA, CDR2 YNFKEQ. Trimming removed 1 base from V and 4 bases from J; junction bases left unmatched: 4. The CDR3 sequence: CASSQVGSGGADTQYF. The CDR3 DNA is TGTGCCAGCAGCCAAGTTGGTAGCGGGGGGGCAGATACGCAGTATTTT.

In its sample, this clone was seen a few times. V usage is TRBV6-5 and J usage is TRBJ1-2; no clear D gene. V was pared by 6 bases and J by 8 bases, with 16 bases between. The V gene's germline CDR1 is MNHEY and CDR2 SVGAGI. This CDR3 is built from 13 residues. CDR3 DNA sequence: TGTGCCAGCAGGGACCTCGGCGGTCGAGGCTACACCTTC. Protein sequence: CASRDLGGRGYTF.

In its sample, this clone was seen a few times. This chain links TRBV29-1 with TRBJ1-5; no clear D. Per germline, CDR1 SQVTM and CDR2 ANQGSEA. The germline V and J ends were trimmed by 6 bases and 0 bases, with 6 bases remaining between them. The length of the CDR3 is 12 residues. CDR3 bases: TGCAGCGTAGTAGATAGCAATCAGCCCCAGCATTTT. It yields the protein CSVVDSNQPQHF. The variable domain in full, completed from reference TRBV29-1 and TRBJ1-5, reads SAVISQKPSRDICQRGTSLTIQCQVDSQVTMMFWYRQQPGQSLTLIATANQGSEATYESGFVIDKFPISRPNLTFSTLTVSNMSPEDSSIYLCSVVDSNQPQHFGDGTRLSIL.

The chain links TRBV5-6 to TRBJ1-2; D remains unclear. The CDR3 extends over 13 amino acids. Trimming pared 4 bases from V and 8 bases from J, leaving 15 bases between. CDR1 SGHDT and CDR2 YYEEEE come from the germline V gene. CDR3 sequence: CASSLPASRGYTF. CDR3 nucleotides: TGTGCCAGCAGCCTCCCGGCGTCCCGAGGCTACACCTTC.